This TCR beta chain was identified during a study of T cells in Graves' hyperthyroidism and ophthalmopathy. Researchers barred patients who had uncontrolled infection, other autoimmune disease, pregnancy or lactation. The CDR3 has 13 amino acids. V lost 6 bases, J lost 3 bases, and 10 bases lay in between. CDR1 and CDR2 from the germline V gene are SGHTA and FQGNSA. This clonotype was observed at least ten times. Researchers took RNA transcripts and amplified the TCR beta CDR3 regions from them. Carried out on the TCR CDR3, a first-round RT-PCR used the HTBI primer set. From the multiplex PCR reads, TCRdb called clonotypes with MiXCR, one entry per CDR3 protein. The table shows about 420,000 distinct CDR3 sequences, with roughly 15% occurring only once.

The material sequenced was blood. V usage is TRBV7-2 and J usage is TRBJ2-3, with D hard to call. The origin of this receptor is a woman in her late teens or twenties with Graves' hyperthyroidism. CDR3 DNA sequence: TGTGCCAGCAGGTCGACCCCGACAGATACGCAGTATTTT. This translates into CASRSTPTDTQYF.